This T cell receptor beta chain derives from a study of cytomegalovirus exposure and HLA in healthy donors (dated by TCRdb to 2016 to 2017). Some background on the complete study: According to an earlier analysis of 587 of the donors, roughly 180 million T cells yielded 117 million unique TCR beta sequences and about 300 Gb of sequence data. An early release covering more than 500 HLA-typed donors comprised about 300 gigabases of sequencing data and roughly 86 million unique TCR sequences. Of the 350 to 450 genotyped donors, roughly 85% fell in the genetic ancestry cluster associated with self-reported Caucasian donors. The aim of the study was to test whether cataloging public T cell receptors could identify signatures of past pathogen exposure. Using immunosequencing, the study profiled T cell repertoires from 666 subjects and related those repertoires to cytomegalovirus serostatus. Along with the approximately 620-subject first cohort, a separate validation cohort of over a hundred different subjects was used. To predict cytomegalovirus infection status, the study brought together high-throughput TCR immunosequencing, statistical association of individual TCRs with disease status, and machine learning. To study patterns of TCR occurrence, a later analysis re-analyzed previously published TCR beta repertoires from 600 to 750 donors and added high-resolution HLA genotyping. The later analysis used no new phenotypic data to find candidate immune exposures, relying instead on TCR beta sequences and their occurrence across donors. In an earlier analysis of 587 of the donors, high-throughput TCR beta sequencing was used to judge whether each TCR beta V gene segment behaved as functional or pseudogenic. Donor age, sex, ethnicity and CMV serostatus were compiled together with the repertoire data. A later genetic analysis took genome-wide SNP genotypes for about three fifths of the 666 donors and used that subset as a discovery cohort. Every discovery cohort repertoire had been produced on one sequencing platform. HLA typing covered class I and class II loci at four-digit resolution. The number of typed donors differed by locus: about 620-630 for A, B, C, DRB1 and DQB1; 500 to 550 for DQA1; some 610 for DPA1; and 450 to 480 for DPB1. Roughly 5 DR-DQ haplotypes were handled as single units for association and clustering, since linkage in the cohort was strong. On average, around 240,000 unique TCR beta nucleotide sequences were sequenced per donor among more than 350 genotyped donors of the cohort, with roughly 18% of those sequences being non-productive. Beyond this particular receptor, the publication reports: Specific HLA alleles were associated with more than 15,000 TCR beta sequences at a false discovery rate of 0.05 in a later analysis. Three of the identified cytomegalovirus-associated TCR beta chains were confirmed in vitro to be specific for cytomegalovirus antigens. Because HLA typing was unavailable for some donors at each locus, only the typed subset was used in association tests. A cluster of highly shared sequence variants was judged likely to be a technical artifact of the sequencing pipeline. In this cohort, only TCR beta chains were sequenced, and detectable features were limited by the absence of alpha or paired-chain data. A further reported finding was that TCR beta sequences accurately predicted the HLA-A and HLA-B alleles for most subjects in the first cohort. In an earlier analysis of some 500 of the donors, most TCR beta V segments appeared in productive rearrangements about 87% or about 30% of the time, broadly matching IMGT annotations. Because counts were too low, about 17 rarely observed V segments, including chromosome 9 orphons, were excluded from the earlier analysis of 500 to 700 of the donors. Sequencing depth was assumed to be roughly uniform across donors in the presence/absence analyses, though that assumption may not hold. Strong co-occurrence of HLA alleles, especially DR and DQ, made assigning TCR associations to individual alleles difficult. In a later analysis, most CMV-associated TCR beta chains were found to appear HLA-restricted, with HLA associations seemingly driven largely by CMV exposure. While some public TCRs were present in many individuals, most TCR sequences turned up only very rarely across donors. Some IMGT-functional V segments, including TRBV6-2 and TRBV6-3, could not be distinguished by the 87-base-pair reads and were therefore excluded. Several of the top co-occurrence clusters appeared to be linked to parvovirus B19, influenza, CMV and Epstein-Barr virus, according to a later analysis. A later genetic analysis associated a missense DCLRE1C variant with V-gene and J-gene trimming of TCR beta chains, and an independent cohort replicated the association. Correlated functional status among segregating V segments might be attributable to linkage disequilibrium, but an unknown experimental factor could not be ruled out. The classifier was reported to diagnose cytomegalovirus status with high specificity and sensitivity in both the original cohort and the validation cohort. Compared with equally common non-associated chains, HLA-associated TCR beta chains in a later analysis were more clonally expanded and had lower generation probabilities. The authors suggested that the approach could potentially be generalized to other disease states and immunological phenotypes. Immune exposure information for the cohort was limited to CMV serostatus. The study gave a list of under 200 TCR beta chains associated with cytomegalovirus. A later genetic analysis reported fewer N-insertions in productive TCRs among donors in an Asian-associated ancestry cluster than the roughly 690-donor mean. A later analysis found that TCR association rates varied across HLA loci, with DRB1 alleles showing the most associated TCRs and HLA-C alleles the fewest.

Library preparation employed the immunoSEQ multiplex PCR assay. For the multiplex PCR, a mixture combining 60 forward primers for TCR Vbeta segments and 13 reverse primers for TCR Jbeta segments was used. A multiplex PCR assay on genomic DNA amplified the CDR3 region of rearranged TCR beta genes. The amplified TCR beta libraries were sequenced on the Illumina HiSeq System as 87-base-pair reads. The paper's data handling went like this. In a later analysis, roughly 80 million unique TCR beta chains were counted across the 650 to 750 repertoires, and approximately 11 million of these chains were shared by at least two donors. Raw reads were error-corrected and collapsed into unique sequences by a nearest-neighbor algorithm in which closely related sequences were merged to remove PCR and sequencing errors. V, D and J gene segments were assigned by aligning CDR3 sequences to IMGT reference sequences. For a sequence to be retained, a match of at least six nucleotides to both a V gene segment and a J gene segment was required. A rearrangement counted as productive if the CDR3 had no stop codons and remained in frame with V and J, and every other rearrangement counted as non-productive. Following IMGT convention, CDR3 was defined as the stretch from the second conserved V-encoded cysteine to the conserved J-encoded phenylalanine. In an earlier analysis of around 600 of the donors, sequences lacking an unambiguous match to a single V gene segment were excluded. An earlier analysis of a few hundred of the donors called V segments functional above 56.7% productive rearrangements and segregating when the between-donor standard deviation exceeded 5%. A statistical classification framework was built for diagnosing cytomegalovirus status from the catalog of TCR beta chain sequences. A later analysis assigned V and J genes by comparing TCR nucleotide sequences with IMGT/GENE-DB human TR gene sequences. In a later analysis, CDR3 sequences and most-parsimonious VDJ recombination scenarios were assigned using the TCRdist pipeline. In a later analysis, each TCR beta chain was defined by its CDR3 amino acid sequence together with its V-gene family, and reads without a unique V-gene family were excluded. To address suspected cross-contamination and a sequencing artifact, a later analysis removed 550 to 750 highly shared, low-generation-probability nucleotide sequences. A later analysis calculated a clonal expansion index for each public chain from normalized within-repertoire ranks of inferred template counts. In a later analysis, generation probabilities were computed using a VDJ recombination model fitted to out-of-frame rearrangements, and the results were checked against IGoR. Hypergeometric tests were used in a later analysis to score TCR-TCR, TCR-HLA and TCR-CMV co-occurrence, with a repertoire-size bias correction applied to the TCR pairs. In a later analysis, false discovery rates were estimated by permuting HLA or CMV assignments 20 times. A later analysis grouped co-occurring TCRs with DBSCAN, adding TCRdist sequence similarity when clustering within HLA-allele-positive subsets. Repertoires with fewer than 30,000 or more than 120,000 public chains, plus five repertoires with anomalous nucleotide sharing, were excluded from co-occurrence clustering. This is the immuneACCESS table as TCRdb keeps it, with only in-frame sequences that have V and J called. A part of the clones is gone; compared with another copy, unresolved V genes explain less than half, and the rest is unexplained. That table gives V, J and clone size, and the DNA gave D and trimming. This sample gives over 200,000 clones in total; approximately 82% of them show up just once. The ten largest clonotypes hold about 0.58% of the sample.

In total, 500 to 700 healthy bone marrow donors made up the cohort. At the time of sampling, every cohort member was nominally healthy, though immune exposures that went unrecorded were likely present. The donor tested CMV seronegative, placing the donor among the 300 to 400 seronegative members of the cohort. Every donor gave a peripheral blood sample, and the peripheral blood mononuclear cells from that sample were used for TCR beta sequencing. The Qiagen DNeasy Blood Extraction Kit was used to extract genomic DNA from the blood cell samples. From a lookup of the germline V gene (reference sequence), CDR1 and CDR2 are LNHDA and SQIVND. The CDR3 sequence holds 15 residues, the cysteine and phenylalanine included. CDR3 DNA only is kept here, 45 bases in frame from base 1. Germline trimming: 6 bases from V, 6 bases from J; junction bases outside gene matches: 7. Only a few counts were recorded for this clone. It lacks a known antigen. No qualities accompany the bases; no much larger clone lies one base away.

This clonotype was obtained from a woman in her 40s in good health and CMV-seronegative. Sequencing input: PBMCs. The V gene is TRBV19 and the J gene is TRBJ1-4; a stretch of 10 junction bases matches TRBD1. The DNA sequence is as follows: TGTGCCAGTAGGCCTCGGACAGGGGGTGATGAAAAACTGTTTTTT. Its amino acids are CASRPRTGGDEKLFF.